This TCR beta chain emerged from a study of T cell clonality in common variable immunodeficiency (dated by TCRdb to about 2015). On the study overall, not on this receptor specifically: CVID TCRbeta sequences reportedly showed fewer deletions and N-nucleotide insertions and lacked highly modified clones with 13 or more V deletions. Increased TCRbeta clonality was found in CVID subjects compared with healthy controls (t-test p = 0.018), with the increase being most characteristic of about a third of subjects. It was noted by the authors that sequencing of the repertoires of T cell subpopulations would be needed to clarify the cause of the increased clonality in CVID. Correlations between repertoire features and clinical complications were limited by patient heterogeneity within the CVID cohort. Healthy controls shared more TCRbeta clones with each other than CVID subjects shared among themselves (p < 0.0001). Despite equal DNA input, controls averaged around 82,000 unique sequences per sample versus about 32,000 in CVID samples.

This clone was observed many times. Its recognized antigen is unknown. The observed sequence ends 3 residues before the CDR3 terminus, with the missing tail filled in from the germline J gene. Reading the germline V gene gives CDR1 ENHRY and CDR2 SYGVKD. V ends up 2 bases short and J 9 bases short, with an unmatched junction base count of 5. The CDR3 sequence holds 14 residues, the cysteine and phenylalanine included. The 33 bases shown cover part of the CDR3, and their frame starts at base 1. Equivalent amounts of genomic DNA from CVID and control samples were used as sequencing input. For every sample, a 60 bp segment covering the rearranged TCRbeta CDR3 region was amplified and then sequenced. The immunoSEQ assay, a bias-corrected multiplex PCR with high-throughput sequencing, was employed for TCRbeta amplification. From the authors' description of their analysis: Every unique nucleotide sequence counted as a clone and was annotated with V, D and J genes, copy number and frequency. Sequences were labeled productive if in frame, and non-productive if out of frame or containing stop codons. As previously described, clonality was computed from Shannon's entropy. Mean CDR3 Kyte-Doolittle hydropathy was derived from the predicted amino acid sequences of productive clones. Scaled V gene usage was hierarchically clustered using Manhattan distance and complete linkage with the R hclust function. Clone sharing by CDR3 amino acid sequence was assessed by resampling 12 repertoires per group over 100 rounds. The repertoires were searched for about 70 published EBV-specific and almost 250 published CMV-specific TCRbeta sequences. After a couple of CVID samples that produced fewer than 10,000 sequences were dropped from the analysis, 45 or so CVID repertoires remained. What TCRdb holds here is the immuneACCESS table cut down to in-frame rearrangements. Part of the clones is not present; checked against another copy, under half of the missing clones reflect an unresolved V gene, and the others are unexplained. The V and J calls and the clone size are those of that table, but D and trimming were determined from the DNA. The table gives about 52,000 clones for this sample, with none occurring only once. The ten top clones hold about 5.7% of the sample.

Most CVID patients and most healthy controls were of Caucasian heritage. Heparinized peripheral whole blood samples of about 5 to 8 ml were obtained from each donor. TCRbeta CDR3 repertoires were sequenced from genomic DNA of adults with common variable immune deficiency (CVID) and healthy adult controls. There were around 22 healthy adult volunteers in the control group (approximately 12 female and 10 male), ranging in age from roughly 20 to 70 years, with a mean age of roughly 35. Diluted blood was density-centrifuged over Hypaque 1077 or Ficoll-Paque to isolate peripheral blood mononuclear cells. Genomic DNA was obtained from unsorted mononuclear cells through either Qiagen column purification or a centrifugation-based method.

The receptor chain draws on TRBV10-3 and TRBJ2-2; 8 bases in between match TRBD2. This sequence originates from a person between 18 and 75 years old in good health. The source material was peripheral blood mononuclear cells. CDR3 bases read: TGTGCCATCAGTGAGACTAGCGGTGCGCGGGAG. The translation is CAISETSGARE. The CDR3 as a whole reads CAISETSGARELFF.